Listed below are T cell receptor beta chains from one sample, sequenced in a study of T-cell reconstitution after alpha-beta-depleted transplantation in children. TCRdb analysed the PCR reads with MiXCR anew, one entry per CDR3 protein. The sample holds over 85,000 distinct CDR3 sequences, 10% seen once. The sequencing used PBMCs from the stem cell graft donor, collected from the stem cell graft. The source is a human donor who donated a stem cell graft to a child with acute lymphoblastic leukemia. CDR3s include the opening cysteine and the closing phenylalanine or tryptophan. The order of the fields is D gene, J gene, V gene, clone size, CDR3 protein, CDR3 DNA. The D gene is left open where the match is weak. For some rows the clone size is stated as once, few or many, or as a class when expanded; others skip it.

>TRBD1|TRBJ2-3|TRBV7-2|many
CASSLWGQGLADTQYF
TGTGCCAGCAGCTTATGGGGACAGGGACTTGCGGATACGCAGTATTTT
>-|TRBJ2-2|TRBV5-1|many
CASSLPLTNTGELFF
TGCGCCAGCAGCTTACCCTTGACGAACACCGGGGAGCTGTTTTTT
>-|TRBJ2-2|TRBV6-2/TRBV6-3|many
CASSSDWRLTGELFF
TGTGCCAGCAGTTCCGACTGGCGACTCACCGGGGAGCTGTTTTTT
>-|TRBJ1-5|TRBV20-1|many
CSARVSGQPQHF
TGCAGTGCTAGAGTATCTGGGCAGCCCCAGCATTTT
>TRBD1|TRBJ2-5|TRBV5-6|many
CASSYATGGPLETQYF
TGTGCCAGCAGCTATGCAACAGGGGGCCCGTTGGAGACCCAGTACTTC
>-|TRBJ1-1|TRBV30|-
CAWSVGHRAFF
TGTGCCTGGAGTGTAGGCCATAGGGCTTTCTTT
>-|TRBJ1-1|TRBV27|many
CASSRGILESEAFF
TGTGCCAGCAGTCGGGGGATTCTCGAATCTGAAGCTTTCTTT
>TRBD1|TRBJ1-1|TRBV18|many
CASSPLGTGGLNTEAFF
TGTGCCAGCTCACCGCTTGGGACAGGGGGTTTGAACACTGAAGCTTTCTTT
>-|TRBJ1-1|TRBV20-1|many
CSATGRLNTEAFF
TGCAGTGCTACTGGCAGGCTGAACACTGAAGCTTTCTTT
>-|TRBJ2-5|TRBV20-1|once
CSAWEVVADQETHYF
TGCAGTGCTTGGGAGGTTGTAGCGGATCAAGAGACCCACTACTTC
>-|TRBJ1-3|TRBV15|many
CATSSLREGRGNTIYF
TGTGCCACCAGCAGCCTCAGGGAGGGCCGCGGAAACACCATATATTTT
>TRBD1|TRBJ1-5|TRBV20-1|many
CSARAEGQGRKNNQPQHF
TGCAGTGCTAGAGCTGAAGGACAGGGAAGGAAGAACAATCAGCCCCAGCATTTT
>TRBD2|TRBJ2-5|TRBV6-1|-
CASSEIRASGRGGETQYF
TGTGCCAGCAGTGAAATTAGGGCTAGCGGGAGAGGGGGAGAGACCCAGTACTTC
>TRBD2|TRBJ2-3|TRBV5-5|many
CASSLGGGRGTDTQYF
TGTGCCAGCAGCTTGGGTGGCGGGAGAGGCACAGATACGCAGTATTTT
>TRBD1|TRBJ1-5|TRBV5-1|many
CASSLGQGIDQPQHF
TGCGCCAGCAGCTTGGGACAGGGGATTGATCAGCCCCAGCATTTT
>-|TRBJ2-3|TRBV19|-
CASSRDITDTQYF
TGTGCCAGTAGTCGGGACATCACAGATACGCAGTATTTT